This entry lists 4 T cell receptor beta chains sequenced from one sample in a study of blood T cell repertoires in COVID-19. Data came from immunoSEQ multiplex PCR; TCRdb stores just in-frame clones and leaves some out. The top ten clones hold 5% to 6% of a sample with around 300,000 clones, approximately 88% of them seen once. Sequencing was performed on PBMCs or T cells enriched from blood (not recorded which). The receptors derive from a young man who had recovered from COVID-19.

This clone was detected a few times. The chain links TRBV18 to TRBJ2-7; 11 positions match TRBD1. Losses at the gene ends were 8 bases for V and 7 bases for J; bases not matched to a gene: 4. This CDR3 is built from 12 residues. Germline loops: CDR1 KGHSH, CDR2 LQKENI. CDR3 coding DNA: TGTGCCAGCGGACAGGGGGCGAGGGAGCAGTACTTC. It codes for CASGQGAREQYF.

The rearrangement joins TRBV27 to TRBJ1-1; 7 nucleotides align to TRBD1. Per the germline V gene, CDR1 is MNHEY and CDR2 is SMNVEV (reference sequence). The CDR3 consists of 13 residues. The ends lost 4 bases at V and 2 bases at J; junction bases unmatched: 1. CDR3 residues: CASSWDSNTEAFF. The DNA of the CDR3 is TGTGCCAGCAGTTGGGACAGCAACACTGAAGCTTTCTTT.

The chain carries TRBV7-9 and TRBJ2-3, with 7 bases fitting TRBD2. This CDR3 spans 15 amino acids. Germline-derived CDR1 and CDR2 are SEHNR and FQNEAQ (reference sequence). Trimming cost V 3 bases and J 4 bases; bases outside gene matches: 7. CDR3 amino acids: CASSFLRGGADTQYF. The CDR3 DNA sequence: TGTGCCAGCAGCTTTTTGCGGGGAGGGGCAGATACGCAGTATTTT.

The rearrangement joins TRBV18 to TRBJ2-3; the match to TRBD1 covers 10 bases. V lost 4 bases, J lost 3 bases, and 4 bases stayed unmatched. CDR3 length equals 15 residues. Germline-derived CDR1 and CDR2 are KGHSH and LQKENI. The CDR3 spells CASSLPGQGTDTQYF. CDR3 sequence (DNA): TGTGCCAGCTCACTACCGGGACAGGGGACAGATACGCAGTATTTT.